The rows below give T cell receptor beta chains drawn from one sample of a study of blood T cell repertoires in COVID-19. Sequencing used immunoSEQ multiplex PCR; TCRdb keeps in-frame clones, though not all of them. The data show about 140,000 clones, 84% seen once. Source material: PBMCs or T cells enriched from blood (not recorded which). The receptor source for this set is a woman aged 50 to 60 with acute COVID-19. CDR3s include the opening cysteine and the closing phenylalanine or tryptophan. Each record gives: D gene, clone size, V gene, J gene, CDR3 protein, CDR3 DNA. D genes are given only for firm matches. Clone sizes are given selectively: once, few, many, or a class where the clone is expanded.

D: -; size: -; V: TRBV3-1/TRBV3-2; J: TRBJ1-2; CDR3: CASSSGGEQYGYTF; DNA: TGTGCCAGCAGCTCAGGAGGGGAGCAGTATGGCTACACCTTC
D: TRBD1; size: -; V: TRBV7-8; J: TRBJ1-2; CDR3: CASSLNYGQGAGGYTF; DNA: TGTGCCAGCAGCTTAAACTACGGACAGGGGGCCGGTGGCTACACCTTC
D: TRBD2; size: -; V: TRBV29-1; J: TRBJ2-6; CDR3: CSVGEGSGANVLTF; DNA: TGCAGCGTTGGGGAGGGCTCCGGGGCCAACGTCCTGACTTTC
D: -; size: -; V: TRBV12-3/TRBV12-4; J: TRBJ1-1; CDR3: CASSGRGGTEAFF; DNA: TGTGCCAGCAGTGGGAGGGGTGGGACTGAAGCTTTCTTT
D: -; size: -; V: TRBV5-1; J: TRBJ2-7; CDR3: CASSLAMDSEQYF; DNA: TGCGCCAGCAGCTTGGCCATGGACAGCGAGCAGTACTTC
D: TRBD2; size: -; V: TRBV5-1; J: TRBJ2-1; CDR3: CASRQTSGGLNEQFF; DNA: TGCGCCAGCAGGCAAACTAGCGGAGGTCTCAATGAGCAGTTCTTC
D: -; size: few; V: TRBV27; J: TRBJ1-3; CDR3: CASSSLVGNTIYF; DNA: TGTGCCAGCAGTTCATTAGTTGGAAACACCATATATTTT
D: -; size: -; V: TRBV18; J: TRBJ1-4; CDR3: CASSDEGAEKLFF; DNA: TGTGCCAGCTCGGACGAAGGGGCTGAAAAACTGTTTTTT
D: TRBD1; size: -; V: TRBV19; J: TRBJ2-1; CDR3: CASSLDGQGYEQFF; DNA: TGTGCCAGTAGCTTAGACGGACAGGGCTATGAGCAGTTCTTC
D: -; size: -; V: TRBV3-1/TRBV3-2; J: TRBJ2-7; CDR3: CASSQASKSYEQYF; DNA: TGTGCCAGCAGCCAAGCTAGTAAATCCTACGAGCAGTACTTC
D: -; size: -; V: TRBV2; J: TRBJ2-5; CDR3: CASSEAGRQTGKTQYF; DNA: TGTGCCAGCAGTGAAGCGGGAAGACAGACAGGAAAGACCCAGTACTTC
D: TRBD1; size: once; V: TRBV5-1; J: TRBJ1-1; CDR3: CASSFLTGVAASAEAFF; DNA: TGCGCCAGCAGCTTTCTGACAGGGGTGGCAGCCAGCGCTGAAGCTTTCTTT
D: -; size: -; V: TRBV6-5; J: TRBJ1-2; CDR3: CASSTGYRGYTF; DNA: TGTGCCAGCAGTACAGGGTATAGGGGCTACACCTTC
D: TRBD2; size: -; V: TRBV28; J: TRBJ2-1; CDR3: CASSSQTSGRNEQFF; DNA: TGTGCCAGCAGTTCTCAGACTAGCGGGAGGAATGAGCAGTTCTTC
D: TRBD2; size: -; V: TRBV5-5; J: TRBJ2-2; CDR3: CASSPLAGTGELFF; DNA: TGTGCCAGCAGCCCACTAGCGGGGACCGGGGAGCTGTTTTTT
D: -; size: once; V: TRBV29-1; J: TRBJ1-1; CDR3: CSASTSMNTEAFF; DNA: TGCAGCGCCTCGACATCCATGAACACTGAAGCTTTCTTT
D: TRBD1; size: -; V: TRBV4-3; J: TRBJ2-2; CDR3: CASSRGQMSGELFF; DNA: TGCGCCAGCAGCCGGGGACAGATGAGCGGGGAGCTGTTTTTT
D: TRBD2; size: -; V: TRBV12-3/TRBV12-4; J: TRBJ2-7; CDR3: CASTLAGDYEQYF; DNA: TGTGCCAGCACCTTAGCGGGAGATTACGAGCAGTACTTC
D: TRBD2; size: -; V: TRBV5-1; J: TRBJ2-1; CDR3: CASRPGGPYDEQFF; DNA: TGCGCCAGCAGGCCGGGAGGGCCTTATGATGAGCAGTTCTTC
D: TRBD1; size: -; V: TRBV19; J: TRBJ1-1; CDR3: CASRGQGGMNTEAFF; DNA: TGTGCCAGTAGGGGACAGGGGGGAATGAACACTGAAGCTTTCTTT
D: -; size: -; V: TRBV7-3; J: TRBJ2-5; CDR3: CASSSGQIETQYF; DNA: TGTGCCAGCAGCTCTGGACAGATAGAGACCCAGTACTTC
D: -; size: -; V: TRBV28; J: TRBJ1-5; CDR3: CASSLSTARPQHF; DNA: TGTGCCAGCAGTTTATCTACAGCTCGGCCCCAGCATTTT
D: TRBD1; size: -; V: TRBV9; J: TRBJ2-7; CDR3: CASSVGQGSAYEQYF; DNA: TGTGCCAGCAGCGTTGGACAGGGGAGCGCCTACGAGCAGTACTTC
D: TRBD1; size: -; V: TRBV5-4; J: TRBJ1-4; CDR3: CASSFPGQGVEKLFF; DNA: TGTGCCAGCAGCTTCCCGGGACAGGGGGTTGAAAAACTGTTTTTT
D: -; size: -; V: TRBV7-9; J: TRBJ1-1; CDR3: CASSFLDRWGTEAFF; DNA: TGTGCCAGCAGCTTCTTAGACAGGTGGGGCACTGAAGCTTTCTTT
D: TRBD1; size: -; V: TRBV19; J: TRBJ1-3; CDR3: CASSQTGDGNTIYF; DNA: TGTGCCAGTAGCCAGACAGGGGATGGAAACACCATATATTTT
D: TRBD1; size: -; V: TRBV5-1; J: TRBJ2-7; CDR3: CASSLGGQSSSYEQYF; DNA: TGCGCCAGCAGCTTGGGGGGACAGTCGAGCTCCTACGAGCAGTACTTC
D: -; size: -; V: TRBV10-3; J: TRBJ1-5; CDR3: CAIKATENQPQHF; DNA: TGTGCCATCAAAGCGACGGAGAATCAGCCCCAGCATTTT
D: -; size: -; V: TRBV11-2; J: TRBJ2-5; CDR3: CASSSLGGLKETQYF; DNA: TGTGCCAGCAGCAGCCTCGGAGGCTTAAAAGAGACCCAGTACTTC
D: -; size: once; V: TRBV3-1/TRBV3-2; J: TRBJ1-3; CDR3: CASSQGLGNTIYF; DNA: TGTGCCAGCAGCCAAGGACTAGGAAACACCATATATTTT
D: -; size: -; V: TRBV19; J: TRBJ1-3; CDR3: CASSIRSSGNTIYF; DNA: TGTGCCAGTAGTATAAGGAGCTCTGGAAACACCATATATTTT
D: -; size: -; V: TRBV4-3; J: TRBJ1-4; CDR3: CASSLSQGSGEKLFF; DNA: TGCGCCAGCAGCCTATCTCAGGGGTCGGGTGAAAAACTGTTTTTT
D: -; size: -; V: TRBV7-2; J: TRBJ1-1; CDR3: CASSSQMGQTEAFF; DNA: TGTGCCAGCAGCTCCCAAATGGGGCAGACTGAAGCTTTCTTT
D: TRBD1; size: -; V: TRBV7-6; J: TRBJ2-7; CDR3: CASSLATGDYEQYF; DNA: TGTGCCAGCAGCTTAGCCACAGGGGACTACGAGCAGTACTTC
D: TRBD1; size: few; V: TRBV6-4; J: TRBJ2-1; CDR3: CASRGGQGADNEQFF; DNA: TGTGCCAGCAGGGGTGGTCAGGGGGCTGACAATGAGCAGTTCTTC
D: -; size: -; V: TRBV18; J: TRBJ2-1; CDR3: CASSPGHRSYNEQFF; DNA: TGTGCCAGCTCTCCGGGACACCGCTCCTACAATGAGCAGTTCTTC
D: TRBD2; size: -; V: TRBV6-2/TRBV6-3; J: TRBJ2-7; CDR3: CASSRRTSGSYEQYF; DNA: TGTGCCAGCAGTCGCAGGACTAGCGGCTCCTACGAGCAGTACTTC
D: TRBD1; size: -; V: TRBV7-2; J: TRBJ2-3; CDR3: CASNKLGTGGTDTQYF; DNA: TGTGCCAGCAACAAACTCGGGACAGGGGGCACAGATACGCAGTATTTT
D: TRBD2; size: -; V: TRBV7-8; J: TRBJ2-3; CDR3: CASRARTSGSDTQYF; DNA: TGTGCCAGCAGAGCAAGGACTAGCGGGAGTGATACGCAGTATTTT
D: -; size: -; V: TRBV12-2; J: TRBJ2-3; CDR3: CASRSASGRADTQYF; DNA: TGTGCAAGTCGCTCCGCTAGCGGGAGAGCAGATACGCAGTATTTT
D: -; size: -; V: TRBV29-1; J: TRBJ1-2; CDR3: CSVEETLKRGYTF; DNA: TGCAGCGTTGAAGAAACCCTTAAGAGAGGCTACACCTTC
D: -; size: -; V: TRBV30; J: TRBJ1-5; CDR3: CAWNLGLDGQPQHF; DNA: TGTGCCTGGAACCTGGGACTGGACGGGCAGCCCCAGCATTTT
D: -; size: few; V: TRBV6-1; J: TRBJ1-3; CDR3: CASSEYAQDSGNTIYF; DNA: TGTGCCAGCAGTGAATATGCTCAGGACTCTGGAAACACCATATATTTT
D: TRBD1; size: -; V: TRBV18; J: TRBJ1-5; CDR3: CASSPRRDRDQPQHF; DNA: TGTGCCAGCTCACCCCGCCGGGACAGGGATCAGCCCCAGCATTTT
D: TRBD1; size: -; V: TRBV29-1; J: TRBJ1-1; CDR3: CSVTGTGMNTEAFF; DNA: TGCAGCGTTACCGGGACAGGAATGAACACTGAAGCTTTCTTT
D: -; size: -; V: TRBV7-9; J: TRBJ1-3; CDR3: CASSFLRVGNTIYF; DNA: TGTGCCAGCAGCTTCCTCAGGGTTGGAAACACCATATATTTT
D: TRBD2; size: -; V: TRBV19; J: TRBJ2-7; CDR3: CASSSSSGRGRSYEQYF; DNA: TGTGCCAGTAGTAGTTCTAGCGGGAGGGGTAGATCCTACGAGCAGTACTTC
D: TRBD2; size: once; V: TRBV15; J: TRBJ2-1; CDR3: CATSPGTSGNNEQFF; DNA: TGTGCCACCAGCCCAGGGACTAGCGGAAACAATGAGCAGTTCTTC
D: TRBD1; size: -; V: TRBV24-1; J: TRBJ1-4; CDR3: CATSDSGTGGEKLFF; DNA: TGTGCCACCAGTGATTCCGGGACAGGGGGTGAAAAACTGTTTTTT
D: -; size: -; V: TRBV5-1; J: TRBJ1-2; CDR3: CASSPGLSYGYTF; DNA: TGCGCCAGCAGCCCGGGGTTAAGCTATGGCTACACCTTC
D: -; size: -; V: TRBV11-2; J: TRBJ1-2; CDR3: CASSAGDYGYTF; DNA: TGTGCCAGCAGCGCCGGGGACTATGGCTACACCTTC
D: TRBD1; size: -; V: TRBV5-1; J: TRBJ2-6; CDR3: CASSGDRGGANVLTF; DNA: TGCGCCAGCAGCGGGGACAGGGGAGGGGCCAACGTCCTGACTTTC
D: -; size: -; V: TRBV4-3; J: TRBJ1-1; CDR3: CASSRELGGAARSTEAFF; DNA: TGCGCCAGCAGCCGGGAGCTTGGAGGGGCGGCCCGGAGCACTGAAGCTTTCTTT
D: -; size: -; V: TRBV11-2; J: TRBJ2-3; CDR3: CASSLAGTDTQYF; DNA: TGTGCCAGCAGCTTAGCAGGCACAGATACGCAGTATTTT
D: TRBD1; size: -; V: TRBV4-1; J: TRBJ2-5; CDR3: CASSQGGDRGGETQYF; DNA: TGCGCCAGCAGCCAAGGGGGGGACAGGGGAGGAGAGACCCAGTACTTC
D: TRBD2; size: -; V: TRBV4-2; J: TRBJ2-1; CDR3: CASSLTGTSLNEQFF; DNA: TGTGCCAGCAGCCTGACCGGGACTAGCCTAAATGAGCAGTTCTTC